The clone carrying this T cell receptor (beta chain) showed up many times. Its antigen remains unknown. TCRdb re-analysed the RT-PCR reads in MiXCR, keeping a single row per CDR3 protein. The sample shows hundreds of thousands of distinct CDR3 sequences, less than 8% of them seen only once. The record originates from a study of response to subunit inactivated influenza vaccine. The study's findings and limits: After each seasonal influenza vaccination, few new T cells are recruited, the authors suggested.

The germline V and J ends were trimmed by 2 bases and 0 bases, with 10 bases remaining between them. Germline V gene sequence: CDR1 SGHKS, CDR2 YYEKEE (reference sequence). CDR3 length: 15 residues. This clonotype was obtained from a man between 50 and 75 years old who received an inactivated influenza vaccine. The V gene is TRBV5-5, the J gene TRBJ2-3; D is uncertain. Source: PBMCs from blood, taken less than 30 months after vaccination. The CDR3 region has the DNA TGTGCCAGCAGCTTAAGCTTCTCGAGCACAGATACGCAGTATTTT. This translates into CASSLSFSSTDTQYF.